This TCR beta chain was sequenced during a study of OX40 agonist ivuxolimab in advanced cancers. This table comes from immunoSEQ multiplex PCR, and its TCRdb copy is limited to in-frame clones, with some not included. Among tens of thousands of clones listed, more than 70% were seen once. Study conclusions and caveats: CD8+ T cells showed, on average, more clonal expansion than CD4+ cells.

A history of autoimmune disease or systemic immunosuppression excluded patients. As to this clone: Its specificity is not known.

This CDR3 spans 15 amino acids. V shed 0 bases, J shed 7 bases, and the junction held 6 bases outside the gene matches. The germline V gene has CDR1 SGDLS and CDR2 YYNGEE. This specimen consisted of CD4+ or CD8+ T cells sorted from blood, obtained in a trial of the OX40 agonist ivuxolimab. The clonotype originates from an adult with an advanced solid tumor such as melanoma, head and neck, liver or kidney cancer. V is TRBV9 and J is TRBJ2-1; 8 positions agree with TRBD2. CDR3 residues: CASSVVLAEGNEQFF. DNA of the CDR3: TGTGCCAGCAGCGTAGTACTAGCGGAGGGGAATGAGCAGTTCTTC.